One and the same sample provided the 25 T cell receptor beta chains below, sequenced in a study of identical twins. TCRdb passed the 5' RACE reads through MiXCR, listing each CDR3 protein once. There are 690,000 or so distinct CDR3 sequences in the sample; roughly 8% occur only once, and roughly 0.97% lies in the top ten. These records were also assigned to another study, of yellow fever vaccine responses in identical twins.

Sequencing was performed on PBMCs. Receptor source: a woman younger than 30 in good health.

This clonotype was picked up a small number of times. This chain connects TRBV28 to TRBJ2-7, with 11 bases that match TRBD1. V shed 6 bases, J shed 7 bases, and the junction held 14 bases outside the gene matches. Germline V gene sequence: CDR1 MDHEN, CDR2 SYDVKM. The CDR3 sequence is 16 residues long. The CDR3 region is CASSQSGTGGMREQYF. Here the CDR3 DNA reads TGTGCCAGCAGCCAATCCGGGACAGGGGGTATGAGGGAGCAGTACTTC.

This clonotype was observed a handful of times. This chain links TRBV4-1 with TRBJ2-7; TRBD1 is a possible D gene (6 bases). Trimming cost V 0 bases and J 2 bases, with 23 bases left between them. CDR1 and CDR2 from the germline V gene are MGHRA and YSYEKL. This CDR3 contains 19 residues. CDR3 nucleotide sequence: TGCGCCAGCAGCCAAGAACGCTGGATGCTCTCCGGACAGCCCTACGAGCAGTACTTC. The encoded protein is CASSQERWMLSGQPYEQYF.

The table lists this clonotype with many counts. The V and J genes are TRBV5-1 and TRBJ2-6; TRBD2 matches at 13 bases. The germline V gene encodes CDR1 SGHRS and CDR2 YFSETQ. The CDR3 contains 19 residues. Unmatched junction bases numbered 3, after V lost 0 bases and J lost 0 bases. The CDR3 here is CASSLGLAGGISGANVLTF. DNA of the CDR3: TGCGCCAGCAGCTTGGGACTAGCGGGGGGAATCTCTGGGGCCAACGTCCTGACTTTC. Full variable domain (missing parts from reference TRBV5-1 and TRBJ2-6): KAGVTQTPRYLIKTRGQQVTLSCSPISGHRSVSWYQQTPGQGLQFLFEYFSETQRNKGNFPGRFSGRQFSNSRSEMNVSTLELGDSALYLCASSLGLAGGISGANVLTFGAGSRLTVL.

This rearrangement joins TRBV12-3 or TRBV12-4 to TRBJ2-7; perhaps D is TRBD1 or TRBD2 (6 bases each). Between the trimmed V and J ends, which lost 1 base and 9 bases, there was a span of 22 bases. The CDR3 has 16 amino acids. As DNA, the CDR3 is TGTGCCAGCAGTTTAGAGGGGGGAAAGGGCCAGCCGAGGCAGTACTTC. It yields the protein CASSLEGGKGQPRQYF.

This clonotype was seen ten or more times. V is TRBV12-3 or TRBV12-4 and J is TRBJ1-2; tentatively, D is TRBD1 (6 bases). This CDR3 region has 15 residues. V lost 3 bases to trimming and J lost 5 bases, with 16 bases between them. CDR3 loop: CASSLTGRIAYGYTF. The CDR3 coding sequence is TGTGCCAGCAGTTTGACAGGACGTATAGCGTATGGCTACACCTTC.

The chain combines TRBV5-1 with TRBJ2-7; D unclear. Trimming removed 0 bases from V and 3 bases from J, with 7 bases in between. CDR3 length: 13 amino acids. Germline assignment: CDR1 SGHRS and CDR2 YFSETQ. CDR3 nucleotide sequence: TGCGCCAGCAGCTTGGATGGAGACTACGAGCAGTACTTC. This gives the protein CASSLDGDYEQYF.

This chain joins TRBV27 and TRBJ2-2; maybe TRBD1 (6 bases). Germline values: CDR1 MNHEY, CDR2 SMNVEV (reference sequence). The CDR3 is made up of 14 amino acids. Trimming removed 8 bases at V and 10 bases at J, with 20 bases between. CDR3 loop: CASPTDRPQKELFF. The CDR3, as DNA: TGTGCCAGCCCTACCGACAGGCCCCAAAAGGAGCTGTTTTTT.

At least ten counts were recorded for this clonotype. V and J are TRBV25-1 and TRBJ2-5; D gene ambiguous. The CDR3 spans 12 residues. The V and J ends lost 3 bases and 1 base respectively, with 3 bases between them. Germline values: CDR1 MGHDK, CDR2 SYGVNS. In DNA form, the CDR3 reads TGTGCCAGCAGTGAGCCCCAAGAGACCCAGTACTTC. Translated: CASSEPQETQYF.

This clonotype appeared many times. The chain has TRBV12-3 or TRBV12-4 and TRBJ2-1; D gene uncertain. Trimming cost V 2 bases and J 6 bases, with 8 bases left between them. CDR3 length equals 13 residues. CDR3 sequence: CASSLLLANEQFF. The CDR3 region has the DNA TGTGCCAGCAGTTTACTCCTGGCCAATGAGCAGTTCTTC.

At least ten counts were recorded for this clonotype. The CDR3 nucleotides read TGCGCCAGCAGCTTGGCCCGGACCGGGGAGCTGTTTTTT. It codes for CASSLARTGELFF. The chain combines TRBV5-1 with TRBJ2-2, with D hard to call. The V gene lost 0 bases and the J gene lost 5 bases, with 5 bases spanning the gap. CDR3 length equals 13 residues. Germline assignment: CDR1 SGHRS and CDR2 YFSETQ.

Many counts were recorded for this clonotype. The chain's CDR3 is CASSFLGPSTDTQYF. The CDR3 DNA sequence: TGTGCCAGCAGTTTTTTGGGGCCTAGCACAGATACGCAGTATTTT. The rearrangement links TRBV28 to TRBJ2-3; tentative D call: TRBD1 (5 bases). The germline V and J ends were trimmed by 3 bases and 0 bases, with 10 bases remaining between them. The CDR3 totals 15 residues. Germline CDR1 is MDHEN and CDR2 is SYDVKM.

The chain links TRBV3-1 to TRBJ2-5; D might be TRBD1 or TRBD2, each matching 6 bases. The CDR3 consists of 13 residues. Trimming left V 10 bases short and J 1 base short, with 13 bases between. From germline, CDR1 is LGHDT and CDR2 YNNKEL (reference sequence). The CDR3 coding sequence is TGTGCCACGGGGGCGAGGGTCCAAGAGACCCAGTACTTC. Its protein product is CATGARVQETQYF.

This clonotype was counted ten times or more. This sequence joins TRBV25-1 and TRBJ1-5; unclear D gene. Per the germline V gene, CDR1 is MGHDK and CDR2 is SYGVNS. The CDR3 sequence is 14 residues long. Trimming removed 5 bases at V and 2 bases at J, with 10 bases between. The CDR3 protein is CASSPRAGNQPQHF. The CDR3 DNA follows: TGTGCCAGCAGTCCGAGGGCGGGCAATCAGCCCCAGCATTTT.

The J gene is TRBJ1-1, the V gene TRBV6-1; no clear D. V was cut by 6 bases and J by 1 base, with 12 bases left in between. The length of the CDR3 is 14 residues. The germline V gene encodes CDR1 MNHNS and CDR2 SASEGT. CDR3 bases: TGTGCCAGCAGGAGGACGGGAAAGAACACTGAAGCTTTCTTT. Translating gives CASRRTGKNTEAFF.

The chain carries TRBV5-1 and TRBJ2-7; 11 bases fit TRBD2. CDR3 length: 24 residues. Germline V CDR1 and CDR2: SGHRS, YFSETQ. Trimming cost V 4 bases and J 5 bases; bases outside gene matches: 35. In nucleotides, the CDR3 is TGCGCCAGCAGCGGGGACGGGGTAGAAGATATAGGAACTAGCGGGAGTCGGGGCCGTGACGAGCAGTACTTC. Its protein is CASSGDGVEDIGTSGSRGRDEQYF. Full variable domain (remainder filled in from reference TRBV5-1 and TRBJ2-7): KAGVTQTPRYLIKTRGQQVTLSCSPISGHRSVSWYQQTPGQGLQFLFEYFSETQRNKGNFPGRFSGRQFSNSRSEMNVSTLELGDSALYLCASSGDGVEDIGTSGSRGRDEQYFGPGTRLTVT.

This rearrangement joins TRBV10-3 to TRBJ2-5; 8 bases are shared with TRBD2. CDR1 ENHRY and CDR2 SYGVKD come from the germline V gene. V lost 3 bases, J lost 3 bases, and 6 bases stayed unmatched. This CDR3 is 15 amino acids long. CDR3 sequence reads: CAISDPSGSKETQYF. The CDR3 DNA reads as TGTGCCATCAGTGATCCTAGCGGGTCCAAAGAGACCCAGTACTTC.

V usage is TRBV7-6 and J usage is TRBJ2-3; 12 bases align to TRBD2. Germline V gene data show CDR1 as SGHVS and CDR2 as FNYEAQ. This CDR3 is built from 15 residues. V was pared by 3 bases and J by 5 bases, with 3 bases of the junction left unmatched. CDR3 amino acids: CASSLTSGRKDTQYF. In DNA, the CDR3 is TGTGCCAGCAGCTTGACTAGCGGGAGAAAAGATACGCAGTATTTT.

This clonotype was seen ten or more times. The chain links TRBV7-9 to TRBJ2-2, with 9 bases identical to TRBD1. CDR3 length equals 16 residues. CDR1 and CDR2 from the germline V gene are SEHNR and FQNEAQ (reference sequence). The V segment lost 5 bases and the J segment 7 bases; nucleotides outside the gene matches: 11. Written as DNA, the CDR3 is TGTGCCAGCAGCATATCCTCCGGGACAGGGTTCGGGGAGCTGTTTTTT. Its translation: CASSISSGTGFGELFF.

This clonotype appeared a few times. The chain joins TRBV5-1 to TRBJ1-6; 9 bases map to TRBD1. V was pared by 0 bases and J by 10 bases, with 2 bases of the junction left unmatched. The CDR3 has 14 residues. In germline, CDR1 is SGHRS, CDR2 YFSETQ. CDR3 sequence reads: CASSLDGTGSPLHF. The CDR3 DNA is TGCGCCAGCAGCTTGGACGGGACAGGGTCACCCCTCCACTTT.

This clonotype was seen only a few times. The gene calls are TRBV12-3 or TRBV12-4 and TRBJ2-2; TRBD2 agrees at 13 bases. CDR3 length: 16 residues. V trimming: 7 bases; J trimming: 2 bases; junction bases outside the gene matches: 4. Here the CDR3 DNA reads TGTGCCAGCACGGGACTAGCGGGGCCTAACACCGGGGAGCTGTTTTTT. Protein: CASTGLAGPNTGELFF.

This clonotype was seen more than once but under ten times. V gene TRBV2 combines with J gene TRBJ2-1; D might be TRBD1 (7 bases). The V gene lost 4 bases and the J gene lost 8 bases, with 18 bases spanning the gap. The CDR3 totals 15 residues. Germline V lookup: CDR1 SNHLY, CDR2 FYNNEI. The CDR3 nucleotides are TGTGCCAGCAGTGTGGAGGGACAGTTGTCCCATGAGCAGTTCTTC. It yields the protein CASSVEGQLSHEQFF.

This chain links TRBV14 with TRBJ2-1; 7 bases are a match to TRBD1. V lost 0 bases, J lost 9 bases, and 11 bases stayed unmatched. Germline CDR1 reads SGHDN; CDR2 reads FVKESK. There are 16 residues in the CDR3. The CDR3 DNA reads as TGTGCCAGCAGCCAAGATACCGGGACAGTCCTGCCTGAGCAGTTCTTC. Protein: CASSQDTGTVLPEQFF.

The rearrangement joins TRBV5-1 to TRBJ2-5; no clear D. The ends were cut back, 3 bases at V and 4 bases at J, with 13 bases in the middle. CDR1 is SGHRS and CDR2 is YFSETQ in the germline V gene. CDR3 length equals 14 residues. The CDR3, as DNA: TGCGCCAGCAGCTCCACGTCCGGCCCAGAGACCCAGTACTTC. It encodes CASSSTSGPETQYF.

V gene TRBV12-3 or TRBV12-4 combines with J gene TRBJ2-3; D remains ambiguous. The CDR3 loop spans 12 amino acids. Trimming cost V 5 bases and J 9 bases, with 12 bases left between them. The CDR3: CASSQTPGTQYF. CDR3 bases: TGTGCCAGCAGTCAGACACCCGGAACGCAGTATTTT.

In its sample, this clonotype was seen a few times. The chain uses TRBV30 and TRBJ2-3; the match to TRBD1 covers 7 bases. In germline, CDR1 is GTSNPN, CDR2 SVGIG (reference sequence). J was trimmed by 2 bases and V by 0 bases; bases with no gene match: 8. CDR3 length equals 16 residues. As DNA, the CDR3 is TGTGCCTGGAGTGTTGGGGACAGCCATGTCACAGATACGCAGTATTTT. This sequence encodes CAWSVGDSHVTDTQYF.